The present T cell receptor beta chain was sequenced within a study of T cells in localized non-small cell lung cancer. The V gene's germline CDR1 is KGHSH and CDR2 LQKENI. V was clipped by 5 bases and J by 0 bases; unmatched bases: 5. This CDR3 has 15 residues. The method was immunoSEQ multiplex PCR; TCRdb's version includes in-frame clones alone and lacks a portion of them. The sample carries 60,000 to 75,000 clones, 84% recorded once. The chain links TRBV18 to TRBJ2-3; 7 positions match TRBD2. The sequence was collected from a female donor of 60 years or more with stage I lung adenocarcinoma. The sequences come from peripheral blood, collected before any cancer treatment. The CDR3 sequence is CASSWGGRSTDTQYF. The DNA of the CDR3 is TGTGCCAGCTCATGGGGCGGGAGAAGCACAGATACGCAGTATTTT.